These 15 T cell receptor beta chains were sequenced from one sample in a study of shared clonotypes between healthy human individuals. TCRdb's copy holds only in-frame clones and misses some; the assay was immunoSEQ multiplex PCR. The data hold about 2 million clones, with about 94% observed a single time. CD45RO-negative, CCR7-positively selected cells formed the naive CD8 fraction, excluding terminally differentiated effector memory CD45RA+ cells. Sequencing used naive CD8+ T cells sorted from blood. Receptors were obtained from a man between 18 and 29 years old in good health.

The chain couples TRBV27 to TRBJ2-1; possibly TRBD2 for D (7 bases). V was pared by 3 bases and J by 10 bases, with 16 bases between. Germline assignment: CDR1 MNHEY and CDR2 SMNVEV (reference sequence). The CDR3 is 14 residues long. This CDR3 is CASSFMRGPWEQFF. The CDR3 DNA sequence: TGTGCCAGCAGTTTTATGCGGGGGCCATGGGAGCAGTTCTTC.

V and J are TRBV27 and TRBJ2-6; D is perhaps TRBD2 (5 bases). CDR1 and CDR2 (germline): MNHEY, SMNVEV (reference sequence). Trimming pared 8 bases from V and 0 bases from J, leaving 23 bases between. This CDR3 has 19 residues. The DNA of the CDR3 is TGTGCCAGCCTCGAATACAAGTCCGGGGTGCCCTCTGGGGCCAACGTCCTGACTTTC. It is translated as CASLEYKSGVPSGANVLTF.

The rearrangement links TRBV28 to TRBJ2-7; a possible D gene is TRBD1 (5 bases). Germline CDR1 is MDHEN and CDR2 is SYDVKM. The CDR3 has 13 amino acids. V dropped 8 bases and J dropped 6 bases, with 17 bases sitting between them. The CDR3 coding sequence is TGTGCCAGCGCCCTGGGGCGCATGGTCGAGCAGTACTTC. This sequence encodes CASALGRMVEQYF.

This clone appeared a single time. The rearrangement links TRBV4-1 to TRBJ2-7; D not resolved. This CDR3 comprises 15 residues. Germline V gene lookup returns CDR1 MGHRA and CDR2 YSYEKL. V dropped 4 bases and J dropped 4 bases, with 17 bases sitting between them. Here the CDR3 DNA reads TGCGCCAGCAGCCCCTTCGGGCAGGAAACTTACGAGCAGTACTTC. It yields the protein CASSPFGQETYEQYF.

J is TRBJ1-2 and V is TRBV7-9; TRBD1 matches 7 bases. The ends lost 5 bases at V and 10 bases at J; junction bases unmatched: 16. The CDR3 is 15 amino acids. Germline V gene sequence: CDR1 SEHNR, CDR2 FQNEAQ (reference sequence). The CDR3 DNA sequence: TGTGCCAGCAGCCCAACCCCGGGACAGCTATGGGACTACACCTTC. This sequence encodes CASSPTPGQLWDYTF.

The chain joins TRBV5-1 to TRBJ2-2; D gene unclear. The CDR3 loop spans 15 amino acids. Germline V gives CDR1 SGHRS, CDR2 YFSETQ. V was pared by 0 bases and J by 0 bases, with 6 bases between. CDR3 protein: CASSLAATNTGELFF. The CDR3 nucleotides read TGCGCCAGCAGCTTGGCTGCTACGAACACCGGGGAGCTGTTTTTT.

The chain recombines TRBV13 with TRBJ2-2, with D maybe TRBD1 (5 bases). V shed 7 bases and J shed 0 bases, with 9 bases lying between them. Germline lookup yields CDR1 PRHDT and CDR2 FYEKMQ (reference sequence). The CDR3 length is 14 residues. CDR3 coding DNA: TGTGCCAGCAACCAGGGCCCGAACACCGGGGAGCTGTTTTTT. Translation: CASNQGPNTGELFF.

V and J are TRBV13 and TRBJ2-3; D gene unclear. The CDR3 extends over 12 amino acids. The germline V gene encodes CDR1 PRHDT and CDR2 FYEKMQ (reference sequence). V shed 3 bases and J shed 2 bases, with 3 bases lying between them. CDR3 in amino acids: CASSFDTDTQYF. The CDR3 nucleotides read TGTGCCAGCAGCTTTGACACAGATACGCAGTATTTT.

The rearrangement uses TRBV19 and TRBJ1-4, with a tentative D call TRBD1 (5 bases). The CDR3 is made up of 13 amino acids. Trimming shortened V by 9 bases and J by 4 bases, and 12 bases separated the two germline ends. CDR1 LNHDA and CDR2 SQIVND come from the germline V gene (reference sequence). CDR3 nucleotides: TGTGCCAGCGAGGGACGGAATAATGAAAAACTGTTTTTT. Protein: CASEGRNNEKLFF. The full variable domain, its missing parts supplied by reference TRBV19 and TRBJ1-4, is DGGITQSPKYLFRKEGQNVTLSCEQNLNHDAMYWYRQDPGQGLRLIYYSQIVNDFQKGDIAEGYSVSREKKESFPLTVTSAQKNPTAFYLCASEGRNNEKLFFGSGTQLSVL.

The chain joins TRBV30 to TRBJ2-7; 7 nucleotides agree with TRBD2. Germline loops: CDR1 GTSNPN, CDR2 SVGIG (reference sequence). The CDR3 loop spans 12 amino acids. V was pared by 2 bases and J by 6 bases, with 4 bases of the junction left unmatched. This chain's CDR3 is CAWSLAVAEQYF. DNA for the CDR3: TGTGCCTGGAGTCTAGCGGTCGCCGAGCAGTACTTC.

This clone occurred once. Other DNA sequences in this sample translate to the same CDR3. The V call is TRBV6-6, the J call TRBJ2-7; TRBD1 matches 8 bases. J gave up 3 bases and V 2 bases, and 3 bases lay outside the gene matches. This CDR3 has 14 amino acids. Germline V gives CDR1 MNHNY, CDR2 SVGAGI (reference sequence). This chain's CDR3 is CASSYGGQGYEQYF. Written as DNA, the CDR3 is TGTGCCAGCAGTTACGGAGGACAGGGCTACGAGCAGTACTTC.

About this clone itself: Other DNA sequences in this sample translate to the same CDR3. This sequence joins TRBV27 and TRBJ2-7, with D perhaps TRBD1 (5 bases). This CDR3 is built from 12 residues. Trimming removed 0 bases from V and 5 bases from J, with 5 bases in between. CDR1 MNHEY and CDR2 SMNVEV come from the germline V gene (reference sequence). CDR3 coding DNA: TGTGCCAGCAGTTTATCAGGGGACGAGCAGTACTTC. It is translated as CASSLSGDEQYF.

The chain recombines TRBV7-9 with TRBJ2-3, with 12 bases lining up with TRBD2. Trimming took 8 bases from V and 5 from J; bases not matched to a gene: 8. This CDR3 contains 15 residues. The V gene's germline CDR1 is SEHNR and CDR2 FQNEAQ (reference sequence). For the CDR3, the DNA is TGTGCCAGCGATTCTAGCGGGGGGGCCAGAGATACGCAGTATTTT. It specifies CASDSSGGARDTQYF.

The V gene is TRBV27, the J gene TRBJ2-7, with TRBD1 identical over 9 bases. The CDR3 extends over 13 amino acids. Germline CDR1 is MNHEY and CDR2 is SMNVEV (reference sequence). V gave up 4 bases and J gave up 2 bases; unmatched junction bases: 0. CDR3 in amino acids: CASSWDRAYEQYF. CDR3 in DNA: TGTGCCAGCAGTTGGGACAGGGCCTACGAGCAGTACTTC.

This chain uses TRBV4-3 with TRBJ2-1; TRBD2 matches 9 bases. With 4 bases clipped from V and 6 bases from J, the junction kept 7 bases outside the gene matches. Per the germline V gene, CDR1 is LGHNA and CDR2 is YSLEER. The CDR3 spans 15 residues. CDR3 coding DNA: TGCGCCAGCAGCCTAATAGCGGGAGAGAGCAATGAGCAGTTCTTC. Translated: CASSLIAGESNEQFF.